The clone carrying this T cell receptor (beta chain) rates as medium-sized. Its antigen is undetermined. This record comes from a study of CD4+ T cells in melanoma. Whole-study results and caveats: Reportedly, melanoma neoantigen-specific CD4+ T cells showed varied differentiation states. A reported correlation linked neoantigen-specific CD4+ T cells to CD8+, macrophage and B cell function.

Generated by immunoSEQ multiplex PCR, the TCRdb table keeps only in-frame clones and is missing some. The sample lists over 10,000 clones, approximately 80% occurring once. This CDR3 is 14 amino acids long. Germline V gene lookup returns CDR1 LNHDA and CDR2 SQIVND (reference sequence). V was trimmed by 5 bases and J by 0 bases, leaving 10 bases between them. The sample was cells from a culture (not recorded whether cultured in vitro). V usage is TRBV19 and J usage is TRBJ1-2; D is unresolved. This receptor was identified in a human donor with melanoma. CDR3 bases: TGTGCCAGTAGTGAAGTGATAGCTAACTATGGCTACACCTTC. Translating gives CASSEVIANYGYTF.